Listed here is a single T cell receptor (beta chain). The entry originates in a study of neoadjuvant anti-PD-1 for oral cavity cancer. This sample's time point: after neoadjuvant nivolumab, at surgical resection. Patients had newly diagnosed, untreated stage II-IVA oral cavity squamous cell carcinoma. The patients had HPV-negative, locally advanced oral cavity squamous cell carcinoma. This table comes from immunoSEQ multiplex PCR, and its TCRdb copy is limited to in-frame clones, with some not included. The sample consists of around 5,700 clones, 45% to 60% of them appearing once. V lost 3 bases and J lost 4; bases outside the gene matches: 6. Per germline, CDR1 SGHDN and CDR2 FVKESK. This CDR3 is 16 amino acids long.

The sequence derives from a person aged 40 to 85 with oral cavity squamous cell carcinoma. The genes are TRBV14 and TRBJ2-2, with 9 nucleotides matching TRBD2. The material sequenced was tumor tissue, taken after nivolumab (anti-PD-1) treatment. The CDR3 loop reads CASSQISGRGTGELFF. The CDR3 nucleotides are TGTGCCAGCAGCCAGATTAGCGGGAGAGGCACCGGGGAGCTGTTTTTT.